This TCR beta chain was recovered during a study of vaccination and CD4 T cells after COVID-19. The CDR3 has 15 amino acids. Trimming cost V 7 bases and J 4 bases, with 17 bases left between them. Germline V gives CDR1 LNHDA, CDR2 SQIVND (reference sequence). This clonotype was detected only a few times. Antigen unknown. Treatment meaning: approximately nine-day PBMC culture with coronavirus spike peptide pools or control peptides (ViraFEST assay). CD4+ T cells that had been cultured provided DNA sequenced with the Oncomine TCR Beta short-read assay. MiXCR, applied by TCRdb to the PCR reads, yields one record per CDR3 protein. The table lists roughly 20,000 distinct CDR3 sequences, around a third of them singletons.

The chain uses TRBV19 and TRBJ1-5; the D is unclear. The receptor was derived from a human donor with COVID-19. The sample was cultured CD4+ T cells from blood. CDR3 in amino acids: CASTNAFRKNQPQHF. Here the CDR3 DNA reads TGTGCCAGTACCAATGCGTTCAGGAAAAATCAGCCCCAGCATTTT. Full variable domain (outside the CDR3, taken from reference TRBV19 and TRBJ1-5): DGGITQSPKYLFRKEGQNVTLSCEQNLNHDAMYWYRQDPGQGLRLIYYSQIVNDFQKGDIAEGYSVSREKKESFPLTVTSAQKNPTAFYLCASTNAFRKNQPQHFGDGTRLSIL.